The subject of this entry is one T cell receptor (beta chain). Per the germline V gene, CDR1 is WNHNN and CDR2 is SYGVQD (reference sequence). This CDR3 has 17 residues. V lost 7 bases, J lost 1 base, and 23 bases lay in between. Self-reported history from a screening survey and questionnaire set each donor's cohort. The recovered donors of Cohort 3 showed two negative PCRs, clearance, or symptom resolution. This sample is drawn from a study of blood T cell repertoires in COVID-19. In the authors' methods: Estimates of nucleated cell counts were drawn from the amplification of reference gene primers. Repertoires were generated with immunoSEQ multiplex PCR, while TCRdb's copy carries only in-frame clones and drops some. V and J calls and clone size are given by that table; D and trimming were obtained from the DNA. This sample yields 200,000 or so clones, of which 88% are seen a single time; around 2.6% belongs to the top ten.

The rearrangement joins TRBV10-1 to TRBJ2-7; weak D call: TRBD2 (5 bases). The specimen was PBMCs or T cells enriched from blood (not recorded which). The sequence came from a woman between 25 and 40 years old who had recovered from COVID-19. CDR3 coding DNA: TGCGCCAGCAAACGCCTCCGTCGGTGGACTTCATCCTACGAGCAGTACTTC. Its protein product is CASKRLRRWTSSYEQYF.